This T cell receptor beta chain was obtained from a study of T cell repertoires in ileal Crohn's disease. The CDR3 runs to 13 residues. Germline V gene lookup returns CDR1 MNHNS and CDR2 SASEGT. Trimming removed 8 bases from V and 4 bases from J, with 14 bases in between. This clone was found a few times. Sequencing was performed with immunoSEQ multiplex PCR; in TCRdb, only in-frame clones are kept and a portion is missing. The sample holds roughly 13,000 clones, roughly 70% seen once. Source material: ileal tissue. The sequence derives from an adult with Crohn's disease. The genes are TRBV6-1 and TRBJ1-1, with D tentatively TRBD1 (6 bases). The CDR3 nucleotides read TGTGCCAGCGAGGGGACAAGTGGCACTGAAGCTTTCTTT. It is translated as CASEGTSGTEAFF.